This T cell receptor (beta chain) appears in the sequencing data of a study of vaccination effects on CD4 cells after COVID-19. Generated by immunoSEQ multiplex PCR, the TCRdb table keeps only in-frame clones and is missing some. The sample has around 81,000 clones, around 74% seen once; the top ten hold around 1%. In the case of this clone: No antigen is known for it. The junction differs from germline at one of its ends, possibly a read error.

Using viral peptide pools, the ViraFEST assay grew out antigen-specific CD4+ T cells prior to sequencing. Culturing for around 10 days preceded CD4+ T cell isolation. Either the mRNA-1273 or the BNT162b2 vaccine was given to participants as two doses. The CDR3 is 12 residues long. From germline, CDR1 is MGHRA and CDR2 YSYEKL. The sequenced sample was CD4+ T cells from PBMCs cultured with HCoV-OC43 spike peptides, obtained after COVID-19 vaccination. The subset denotes: HCoV-OC43 spike overlapping peptide pool stimulation. The receptor's source is a human donor who received a COVID-19 vaccine. The chain employs TRBV4-1 and TRBJ2-4; D gene ambiguous. The CDR3 loop is CASSQDPENQNF. The CDR3 DNA reads TGCGCCAGCAGCCAAGATCCCGAAAATCAGAACTTC.